These T cell receptor beta chains were read from a single sample in a study of blood T cell repertoires in COVID-19. Clones were sequenced by immunoSEQ multiplex PCR, and TCRdb holds only the in-frame ones, with some missing. The sample contains 130,000 to 150,000 clones, around nine tenths of which appear only once. Sequencing used PBMCs or T cells enriched from blood (not recorded which). These receptors all stem from a woman aged 25 to 39 with acute COVID-19. CDR3s include the opening cysteine and the closing phenylalanine or tryptophan. D genes are given only for firm matches. Clone size is given for some rows only: seen once, a few or many times, or a class if the clone is expanded.

cdr3_nt cdr3_aa j_call clone_size v_call d_call
TGTGCCTGGAGTCGGTTTGAAAAACTGTTTTTT CAWSRFEKLFF TRBJ1-4 NA TRBV30 NA
TGTGCCAGCAGCTTCGAAAGCGGTAGGCTACAAGAGACCCAGTACTTC CASSFESGRLQETQYF TRBJ2-5 NA TRBV7-2 NA
TGTGCCAGCACCGCGACAGGGCTGGGTGAAGCTTTCTTT CASTATGLGEAFF TRBJ1-1 NA TRBV28 TRBD1
TGTGCCAGCAGTTACTCGGTAGCGGGAGAGTTCAATGAGCAGTTCTTC CASSYSVAGEFNEQFF TRBJ2-1 NA TRBV6-5 TRBD2
TGTGCCAGCCTCTTGCAGCCCCAGCATTTT CASLLQPQHF TRBJ1-5 NA TRBV6-4 NA
TGTGCCAGCAGTCCGGGTTCGGCTGGCGGGAGGTCTTCTGAGCAGTTCTTC CASSPGSAGGRSSEQFF TRBJ2-1 NA TRBV28 TRBD2
TGTGCCAGCAGTAGACAGGCGAGCTCCTACGAGCAGTACTTC CASSRQASSYEQYF TRBJ2-7 NA TRBV6-5 NA
TGCAGTGCTAGTCCAGGGGGGACGTACGAGCAGTACTTC CSASPGGTYEQYF TRBJ2-7 NA TRBV20-1 NA
TGCAGCGTTTGGCAGGGAGGGACCATATATTTT CSVWQGGTIYF TRBJ1-3 NA TRBV29-1 NA
TGTGCCAGCAGGGAGACAGGAGAAAATTCACCCCTCCACTTT CASRETGENSPLHF TRBJ1-6 few TRBV6-4 NA
TGTGCCAGCAGCTTGGGACTCCGGGACACTGAAGCTTTCTTT CASSLGLRDTEAFF TRBJ1-1 NA TRBV5-4 NA
TGTGCCAGCGCAACGGGAGATACCAAAAACATTCAGTACTTC CASATGDTKNIQYF TRBJ2-4 NA TRBV19 NA
TGCGCCAGCAGCCAACCTGGCGTGCTAGCGCCAAGTAGGGACCCGGTGGATACGCAGTATTTT CASSQPGVLAPSRDPVDTQYF TRBJ2-3 NA TRBV4-1 NA
TGTGCCAGCAGTTTCCAAGGACAGGGCTACACCTTC CASSFQGQGYTF TRBJ1-2 NA TRBV27 NA
TGTGCCAGCAGCCTTCGACAGGTTCAGGTGTCTGAAGCTTTCTTT CASSLRQVQVSEAFF TRBJ1-1 NA TRBV6-5 NA
TGTGCCAGCAGCCCCCAGGATCAAAGAGCTGGGGCCAACGTCCTGACTTTC CASSPQDQRAGANVLTF TRBJ2-6 NA TRBV7-3 NA
TGTGCCAGCAACACCAAGATGGGGGGCACTGAAGCTTTCTTT CASNTKMGGTEAFF TRBJ1-1 NA TRBV19 NA
TGTGCCAGCCGCCCTGGGTCAGAGGGTCGCACTGAAGCTTTCTTT CASRPGSEGRTEAFF TRBJ1-1 NA TRBV19 NA
TGTGCCAGCAGCTTTACCGGGAGGTCCACAGATACGCAGTATTTT CASSFTGRSTDTQYF TRBJ2-3 NA TRBV7-2 TRBD2
TGTGCCAGCAGTTCACCCACCGCGGGACAGACCTCCTACGAGCAGTACTTC CASSSPTAGQTSYEQYF TRBJ2-7 NA TRBV28 NA
TGTGCCAGCAGCTTGGGCGGCGGGAGGGGAGGAGAGACCCAGTACTTC CASSLGGGRGGETQYF TRBJ2-5 NA TRBV5-4 TRBD2
TGCGCCAGCAGCCCCGGGATTCTAGCGGGAGCCAATGAGCAGTTCTTC CASSPGILAGANEQFF TRBJ2-1 NA TRBV5-1 TRBD2
TGTGCCAGTAGTATAACCACAGCTTACTATGGCTACACCTTC CASSITTAYYGYTF TRBJ1-2 NA TRBV19 NA
TGTGCCAGCAGCGCACCGGGGGGAGGGGAGACCCAGTACTTC CASSAPGGGETQYF TRBJ2-5 NA TRBV9 TRBD2
TGTGCCAGCAGAACAAGGGGACAGGGGGCCTACGAGCAGTACTTC CASRTRGQGAYEQYF TRBJ2-7 few TRBV6-5 TRBD1
TGCGCCAGCAGCTGGAGAGGGACTAGCGGGAGTAAAGAGACCCAGTACTTC CASSWRGTSGSKETQYF TRBJ2-5 NA TRBV5-1 TRBD2
TGTGCCAGCAGCACCAGGGGGACCGGGGAGCTGTTTTTT CASSTRGTGELFF TRBJ2-2 NA TRBV7-2 TRBD1
TGTGCCACAGGATGGACTAGCGGTTACGAGCAGTACTTC CATGWTSGYEQYF TRBJ2-7 NA TRBV6-5 TRBD2
TGTGCCATCAGCGTGACGACAGGGGGAAATTCACCCCTCCACTTT CAISVTTGGNSPLHF TRBJ1-6 NA TRBV10-3 TRBD1
TGTGCCAGCAGCGTCGAGAGCCCGGGCACTGAAGCTTTCTTT CASSVESPGTEAFF TRBJ1-1 NA TRBV9 NA
TGTGCCAGCTCTCTTGGGTGGACAAAGGGGCCCCAGCATTTT CASSLGWTKGPQHF TRBJ1-5 once TRBV12-1 NA
TGTGCCAGCTCACCAAGCGATGGGACAGGGGGCTGGGAGCAGTACTTC CASSPSDGTGGWEQYF TRBJ2-7 NA TRBV18 TRBD1
TGCGCCAGCAGCTTGCAAGGGACAATGGGCCCCTCCTACGAGCAGTACTTC CASSLQGTMGPSYEQYF TRBJ2-7 NA TRBV5-1 NA
TGTGCCACCGTGGACAGGGTCTCTAACTATGGCTACACCTTC CATVDRVSNYGYTF TRBJ1-2 NA TRBV10-3 TRBD1
TGTGCCAGCAGCTTAGGGACTAGCGGTTACAATGAGCAGTTCTTC CASSLGTSGYNEQFF TRBJ2-1 NA TRBV7-9 TRBD2
TGTGCCAGCAGTTTATCAGCCGGAGTTGAAGCTTTCTTT CASSLSAGVEAFF TRBJ1-1 NA TRBV27 NA
TGCGCCAGCAGCCTTGTGACTAGCGGTGACACAGATACGCAGTATTTT CASSLVTSGDTDTQYF TRBJ2-3 NA TRBV4-3 TRBD2
TGTGCCAGCTCGGCTAGCCGGAGTTCACAGCAGTACTTC CASSASRSSQQYF TRBJ2-7 NA TRBV11-1 NA
TGTGCCAGCTCACCACGACAGGGGGCCGCAGATACGCAGTATTTT CASSPRQGAADTQYF TRBJ2-3 NA TRBV18 TRBD1
TGTGCCAGCATAAGTAGAGTCCTGAACACTGAAGCTTTCTTT CASISRVLNTEAFF TRBJ1-1 NA TRBV27 NA
TGTGCCAGCAGTCTTCAGGGGGGCCGAAACACCATATATTTT CASSLQGGRNTIYF TRBJ1-3 NA TRBV28 TRBD1
TGTGCCAGCAGCTTAGCCGGGGGGTTCTCTGGAAACACCATATATTTT CASSLAGGFSGNTIYF TRBJ1-3 NA TRBV7-2 NA
TGTGCCAGCAGCGGAGGATCCCTAGCGGGAGTCTCGCAGTATTTT CASSGGSLAGVSQYF TRBJ2-3 NA TRBV2 TRBD2
TGTGCCAGCAGTAACGGGCAGGGGGCAGATACGCAGTATTTT CASSNGQGADTQYF TRBJ2-3 NA TRBV6-5 TRBD1
TGTGCCAGCAGCCCGCGTACCGGGGAGCTGTTTTTT CASSPRTGELFF TRBJ2-2 few TRBV5-4 NA
TGTGCCAGCTCACCAGAGGCAGGGCGAGAGACCCAGTACTTC CASSPEAGRETQYF TRBJ2-5 once TRBV18 NA
TGTGCCAGCAGCTTAGGGGACAGCAACTCCTACGAGCAGTACTTC CASSLGDSNSYEQYF TRBJ2-7 NA TRBV7-2 TRBD1
TGTGCCAGCTCACCACCTTCAGGGGGCATCTCTGGGGCCAACGTCCTGACTTTC CASSPPSGGISGANVLTF TRBJ2-6 once TRBV18 TRBD1
TGTGCCAGCAGCTTGGCCCAGACTAGCACAGATACGCAGTATTTT CASSLAQTSTDTQYF TRBJ2-3 NA TRBV7-3 NA
TGTGCCAGTAGTACCGCACTCACGCGGTGGGTAGCGGGGGAAGATACGCAGTATTTT CASSTALTRWVAGEDTQYF TRBJ2-3 NA TRBV19 TRBD2
TGTGCCAGTAGGCACGGACAGAACAATCAGCCCCAGCATTTT CASRHGQNNQPQHF TRBJ1-5 once TRBV19 NA
TGTGCCAGCAGTGGACTAGCGGGAGGGGGGGAGACCCAGTACTTC CASSGLAGGGETQYF TRBJ2-5 NA TRBV27 TRBD2
TGCGCCAGCAGCTTGGGGACTAGCGGGAGTATCCCAGAGACCCAGTACTTC CASSLGTSGSIPETQYF TRBJ2-5 NA TRBV5-1 TRBD2